This is a list of T cell receptor beta chains from one sample in a study of blood T cell repertoires in COVID-19. Profiling relied on immunoSEQ multiplex PCR, and the TCRdb table lists in-frame clones only, not all of them. The top ten clones hold 5.5% of a sample with approximately 120,000 clones, 74% of them seen once. Sequencing was performed on peripheral blood. The receptors were sampled from a man aged 55 to 70 with acute or convalescent COVID-19. Each CDR3 is given with its conserved first and last residue. D genes are given only for firm matches. Clone sizes are given selectively: once, few, many, or a class where the clone is expanded.

-,-,TRBV2,TRBJ1-2,CASILRGNYGYTF,TGTGCCAGCATTTTAAGGGGAAACTATGGCTACACCTTC
-,-,TRBV4-2,TRBJ1-1,CASSQAPRNTEAFF,TGTGCCAGCAGCCAAGCCCCCAGGAACACTGAAGCTTTCTTT
few,-,TRBV25-1,TRBJ1-1,CASSLPGAASEAFF,TGTGCCAGCAGCCTTCCAGGGGCCGCGTCTGAAGCTTTCTTT
-,-,TRBV19,TRBJ2-7,CASSIGTRGEQYF,TGTGCCAGTAGTATAGGCACCAGGGGCGAGCAGTACTTC
-,-,TRBV9,TRBJ1-1,CASSGKTGFTEAFF,TGTGCCAGCAGCGGAAAGACAGGCTTCACTGAAGCTTTCTTT
-,-,TRBV9,TRBJ1-6,CASSKNSVKNSPLHF,TGTGCCAGCAGCAAGAATTCAGTGAAAAATTCACCCCTCCACTTT
-,TRBD1,TRBV10-3,TRBJ1-2,CAISDPGTGGNYGYTF,TGTGCCATCAGTGACCCCGGGACAGGGGGGAACTATGGCTACACCTTC
-,-,TRBV6-1,TRBJ1-1,CASSGKTGYANTEAFF,TGTGCCAGCAGTGGAAAGACGGGTTACGCGAACACTGAAGCTTTCTTT
-,-,TRBV24-1,TRBJ1-5,CATSDPRVNQPQHF,TGTGCCACCAGTGATCCCCGGGTCAATCAGCCCCAGCATTTT
-,-,TRBV7-3,TRBJ2-1,CASSLRDGSSYNEQFF,TGTGCCAGCAGCTTAAGGGACGGGAGCTCCTACAATGAGCAGTTCTTC
-,-,TRBV9,TRBJ1-3,CASSVVSSGAGNTIYF,TGTGCCAGCAGCGTGGTTAGTTCAGGGGCTGGAAACACCATATATTTT
-,TRBD1,TRBV20-1,TRBJ1-2,CSAGTDGYTF,TGCAGTGCAGGGACAGATGGCTACACCTTC
-,TRBD1,TRBV27,TRBJ1-5,CASSLKGQGSQPQHF,TGTGCCAGCAGTTTAAAGGGACAGGGGTCGCAGCCCCAGCATTTT
few,-,TRBV19,TRBJ2-1,CASSIDGRGWSSYNEQFF,TGTGCCAGTAGTATAGATGGCAGAGGTTGGAGCTCCTACAATGAGCAGTTCTTC
-,TRBD1,TRBV27,TRBJ1-5,CASSSAGGRQPQHF,TGTGCCAGCAGTTCGGCAGGGGGCCGTCAGCCCCAGCATTTT
-,-,TRBV6-6,TRBJ2-3,CASSMTGGAGSGGIWDTQYF,TGTGCCAGCAGCATGACAGGGGGCGCGGGTAGCGGGGGTATTTGGGATACGCAGTATTTT
-,TRBD2,TRBV18,TRBJ2-3,CASAAGGSHTSTDTQYF,TGTGCCAGCGCGGCGGGGGGCTCTCATACTAGCACAGATACGCAGTATTTT
-,-,TRBV3-1/TRBV3-2,TRBJ1-1,CASSHDRLNTEAFF,TGTGCCAGCAGCCACGACAGGTTGAACACTGAAGCTTTCTTT
-,TRBD2,TRBV10-3,TRBJ2-3,CAIGTSGGKDTQYF,TGTGCCATAGGGACTAGCGGGGGAAAAGATACGCAGTATTTT
-,TRBD2,TRBV9,TRBJ2-1,CASSVRLAGPNGQFF,TGTGCCAGCAGCGTCAGGTTAGCGGGACCCAATGGGCAGTTCTTC
-,TRBD1,TRBV6-5,TRBJ1-2,CASRGQGDVGYTF,TGTGCCAGCAGGGGACAGGGGGATGTCGGCTACACCTTC
-,TRBD2,TRBV7-3,TRBJ2-1,CASSPQPWGTSGGAYNEQFF,TGTGCCAGCAGCCCGCAACCCTGGGGGACTAGCGGGGGGGCCTACAATGAGCAGTTCTTC
few,-,TRBV2,TRBJ1-5,CASSEGGNSNQPQHF,TGTGCCAGCAGTGAAGGAGGGAATAGCAATCAGCCCCAGCATTTT
-,-,TRBV13,TRBJ2-7,CASSRSNGGRPYEQYF,TGTGCCAGCAGCCGCTCAAATGGCGGCCGCCCCTACGAGCAGTACTTC
-,TRBD2,TRBV7-6,TRBJ2-2,CASSHLTSRTGELFF,TGTGCCAGCAGCCACCTGACTAGCCGCACCGGGGAGCTGTTTTTT
few,-,TRBV7-2,TRBJ1-2,CASSTQGGGSYGYTF,TGTGCCAGCAGCACCCAAGGGGGGGGTTCCTATGGCTACACCTTC
once,-,TRBV24-1,TRBJ1-2,CATSERGLNYGYTF,TGTGCCACCAGTGAGCGGGGGCTTAACTATGGCTACACCTTC
-,-,TRBV5-1,TRBJ1-3,CASSSQGSGNTIYF,TGCGCCAGCAGCTCCCAGGGCTCTGGAAACACCATATATTTT
few,-,TRBV5-1,TRBJ2-7,CASSPSRGSSYEQYF,TGCGCCAGCAGTCCCTCGCGGGGCTCCTCCTACGAGCAGTACTTC
few,-,TRBV6-5,TRBJ1-2,CASSVSGDYGYTF,TGTGCCAGCAGCGTCTCGGGGGACTATGGCTACACCTTC
once,-,TRBV19,TRBJ1-2,CASSISGQSYGYTF,TGTGCCAGTAGTATCAGCGGCCAGTCCTATGGCTACACCTTC
-,-,TRBV2,TRBJ2-7,CASSPGISYEQYF,TGTGCCAGCAGCCCGGGAATTTCCTACGAGCAGTACTTC
-,-,TRBV30,TRBJ1-2,CAWRRQDMGDGYTF,TGTGCCTGGAGAAGACAGGATATGGGAGACGGCTACACCTTC
-,TRBD1,TRBV11-2,TRBJ2-2,CASSPRKTGAGTGELFF,TGTGCCAGCAGCCCGAGAAAGACAGGGGCGGGCACCGGGGAGCTGTTTTTT
few,-,TRBV10-3,TRBJ1-1,CAISDSGGARSTAFF,TGTGCCATCAGTGACAGCGGGGGGGCCCGGAGTACGGCTTTCTTT
-,-,TRBV19,TRBJ1-1,CASSRGTNTEAFF,TGTGCCAGTAGTCGGGGTACAAACACTGAAGCTTTCTTT
-,-,TRBV19,TRBJ2-5,CASSISRGKETQYF,TGTGCCAGTAGTATTTCAAGGGGGAAGGAGACCCAGTACTTC
-,-,TRBV5-6,TRBJ2-2,CASSLVAGELFF,TGTGCCAGCAGCTTGGTAGCCGGGGAGCTGTTTTTT
-,-,TRBV9,TRBJ2-2,CASSVRLGAGELFF,TGTGCCAGCAGCGTCCGACTCGGCGCGGGGGAGCTGTTTTTT
-,TRBD1,TRBV25-1,TRBJ1-5,CASSDGQGYNQPQHF,TGTGCCAGCAGTGACGGACAGGGCTATAATCAGCCCCAGCATTTT
once,-,TRBV5-5,TRBJ2-1,CASSRVGPGHHIGNEQFF,TGTGCCAGCAGCCGCGTGGGCCCGGGACACCACATAGGGAATGAGCAGTTCTTC
-,-,TRBV7-3,TRBJ2-1,CASSLTPLGAKNEQFF,TGTGCCAGCAGCTTAACCCCCCTAGGGGCGAAGAATGAGCAGTTCTTC
-,TRBD2,TRBV5-1,TRBJ2-5,CASSSGTTEEETQYF,TGCGCCAGCAGCTCCGGGACTACCGAGGAAGAGACCCAGTACTTC
-,TRBD2,TRBV19,TRBJ2-1,CASSIAGREEQFF,TGTGCCAGTAGTATAGCGGGGCGGGAGGAGCAGTTCTTC
many,-,TRBV30,TRBJ1-4,CAWSGGLNEKLFF,TGTGCCTGGAGCGGGGGGCTAAATGAAAAACTGTTTTTT
-,-,TRBV24-1,TRBJ2-3,CATSDYQTSTDTQYF,TGTGCCACCAGTGATTATCAGACAAGCACAGATACGCAGTATTTT
few,TRBD1,TRBV5-4,TRBJ1-2,CASSTQRTGPSYTF,TGTGCCAGCAGCACCCAACGGACAGGGCCAAGCTACACCTTC
-,TRBD1,TRBV19,TRBJ1-1,CASSKGQGWNTEAFF,TGTGCCAGTAGTAAGGGACAGGGGTGGAACACTGAAGCTTTCTTT
few,TRBD2,TRBV18,TRBJ2-2,CASSPMVAGVVGELFF,TGTGCCAGCTCCCCAATGGTAGCGGGAGTCGTCGGGGAGCTGTTTTTT
-,TRBD2,TRBV6-4,TRBJ2-1,CASSDSIAGGSNEQFF,TGTGCCAGCAGTGACTCGATTGCGGGGGGGTCTAATGAGCAGTTCTTC